A selection of T cell receptor beta chains follows, all from one sample in a study of radiotherapy plus CTLA-4 blockade in lung cancer. TCRdb's copy holds only in-frame clones and misses some; the assay was immunoSEQ multiplex PCR. The data contain some 62,000 clones, 70% to 80% of them singletons. The sample consisted of peripheral blood, taken from a patient treated with radiotherapy plus ipilimumab. The receptors here all came from a human donor with non-small cell lung cancer who had a complete response to radiotherapy plus ipilimumab. Both conserved end residues are part of each CDR3. Fields, in order: CDR3 protein, CDR3 DNA, J gene, D gene, V gene, clone size. The D gene is left open where the match is weak. Clone size is not always given. Where it is, it says once, few, many or a class for expanded clones.

CDR3: CASSPRGHYNEQFF
DNA: TGTGCCAGCAGCCCCAGGGGCCACTACAATGAGCAGTTCTTC
J: TRBJ2-1
D: NA
V: TRBV11-3
size: NA

CDR3: CASSTQLQGALTDTQYF
DNA: TGTGCCAGCAGCACCCAACTACAGGGCGCACTCACAGATACGCAGTATTTT
J: TRBJ2-3
D: NA
V: TRBV9
size: NA

CDR3: CASSALRAGSEKLFF
DNA: TGTGCCAGCAGCGCTCTACGTGCGGGTAGTGAAAAACTGTTTTTT
J: TRBJ1-4
D: NA
V: TRBV11-2
size: NA

CDR3: CASSLVRGTAFF
DNA: TGTGCCAGCAGCTTGGTTCGGGGAACGGCTTTCTTT
J: TRBJ1-1
D: NA
V: TRBV5-4
size: NA

CDR3: CASSLVWSSGYDNEQFF
DNA: TGTGCCAGCAGCTTAGTATGGTCTAGCGGGTATGACAATGAGCAGTTCTTC
J: TRBJ2-1
D: TRBD2
V: TRBV7-8
size: NA

CDR3: CASNGENIQYF
DNA: TGTGCCAGCAATGGGGAAAACATTCAGTACTTC
J: TRBJ2-4
D: NA
V: TRBV2
size: few

CDR3: CASSSPDRPYGYTF
DNA: TGTGCCAGCAGCTCCCCGGACAGACCATATGGCTACACCTTC
J: TRBJ1-2
D: NA
V: TRBV7-2
size: NA

CDR3: CASSLSRLGGDTQYF
DNA: TGTGCCAGCAGCTTATCCCGGCTAGGAGGAGATACGCAGTATTTT
J: TRBJ2-3
D: NA
V: TRBV7-2
size: NA

CDR3: CASSQLGQGPNYGYTF
DNA: TGTGCCAGCAGCCAACTAGGACAGGGCCCAAACTATGGCTACACCTTC
J: TRBJ1-2
D: TRBD1
V: TRBV7-8
size: NA

CDR3: CASSGPFREGAFF
DNA: TGTGCCAGCAGCGGGCCCTTTAGGGAGGGAGCTTTCTTT
J: TRBJ1-1
D: NA
V: TRBV9
size: NA

CDR3: CASSLGVVGNSPLHF
DNA: TGTGCCAGCAGCTTAGGGGTTGTGGGAAATTCACCCCTCCACTTT
J: TRBJ1-6
D: NA
V: TRBV7-2
size: NA

CDR3: CASSLVSMATDYEQYF
DNA: TGCGCCAGCAGCTTGGTTTCTATGGCGACAGACTACGAGCAGTACTTC
J: TRBJ2-7
D: NA
V: TRBV5-1
size: NA

CDR3: CASSYGDRGLYEQFF
DNA: TGTGCCAGCAGTTATGGGGACAGGGGGCTCTATGAGCAGTTCTTC
J: TRBJ2-1
D: TRBD1
V: TRBV6-5
size: NA

CDR3: CAISESKGTSGRNEQFF
DNA: TGTGCCATCAGTGAGTCGAAAGGGACTAGCGGAAGGAATGAGCAGTTCTTC
J: TRBJ2-1
D: TRBD2
V: TRBV10-3
size: NA

CDR3: CASSSRQDREAFF
DNA: TGTGCCAGCAGCTCGCGACAGGATCGTGAAGCTTTCTTT
J: TRBJ1-1
D: NA
V: TRBV7-2
size: NA

CDR3: CASSLTSGGANEQFF
DNA: TGTGCCAGCAGCTTGACTAGCGGGGGGGCAAATGAGCAGTTCTTC
J: TRBJ2-1
D: TRBD2
V: TRBV11-3
size: NA

CDR3: CSVHRQNTGELFF
DNA: TGCAGCGTTCACAGACAGAACACCGGGGAGCTGTTTTTT
J: TRBJ2-2
D: NA
V: TRBV29-1
size: NA

CDR3: CASSAQGGYEQYF
DNA: TGTGCCAGTAGTGCCCAAGGGGGGTACGAGCAGTACTTC
J: TRBJ2-7
D: NA
V: TRBV19
size: once

CDR3: CASSPGTTSYEQYF
DNA: TGTGCCAGCAGCCCGGGGACAACCTCCTACGAGCAGTACTTC
J: TRBJ2-7
D: NA
V: TRBV9
size: NA

CDR3: CASSIRGGSGGNEQFF
DNA: TGTGCCAGTAGTATTCGTGGAGGGAGTGGGGGTAATGAGCAGTTCTTC
J: TRBJ2-1
D: NA
V: TRBV19
size: NA

CDR3: CASSRGGARFF
DNA: TGTGCCAGCAGCCGGGGGGGGGCCCGGTTCTTC
J: TRBJ2-1
D: TRBD2
V: TRBV11-2
size: NA

CDR3: CASRTEGNQPQHF
DNA: TGTGCCAGCCGGACGGAGGGCAATCAGCCCCAGCATTTT
J: TRBJ1-5
D: NA
V: TRBV2
size: once

CDR3: CASSVDSGQPQHF
DNA: TGTGCCAGCAGCGTAGATTCGGGGCAGCCCCAGCATTTT
J: TRBJ1-5
D: NA
V: TRBV9
size: NA

CDR3: CASSFQGRTGELFF
DNA: TGTGCCAGCAGCTTTCAGGGCCGCACCGGGGAGCTGTTTTTT
J: TRBJ2-2
D: NA
V: TRBV5-6
size: NA

CDR3: CASSPYYGTRTFEAFF
DNA: TGTGCCAGCAGCCCTTATTATGGGACAAGAACTTTTGAAGCTTTCTTT
J: TRBJ1-1
D: NA
V: TRBV7-8
size: NA

CDR3: CASSLAHGSYEQYF
DNA: TGTGCCAGCAGCTTAGCACATGGCTCCTACGAGCAGTACTTC
J: TRBJ2-7
D: NA
V: TRBV11-2
size: NA

CDR3: CASSPVGFGYTF
DNA: TGTGCCAGCAGCCCGGTGGGGTTCGGCTACACCTTC
J: TRBJ1-2
D: NA
V: TRBV7-2
size: NA

CDR3: CASRGQGAANYGYTF
DNA: TGTGCCAGCAGGGGACAGGGGGCTGCTAACTATGGCTACACCTTC
J: TRBJ1-2
D: TRBD1
V: TRBV6-5
size: once

CDR3: CASSLQTGRGTEAFF
DNA: TGTGCCAGCAGCCTGCAAACGGGGAGAGGGACTGAAGCTTTCTTT
J: TRBJ1-1
D: NA
V: TRBV11-3
size: once

CDR3: CAWREQGAARVGYTF
DNA: TGTGCCTGGAGAGAACAGGGGGCGGCTCGCGTCGGCTACACCTTC
J: TRBJ1-2
D: TRBD1
V: TRBV30
size: NA

CDR3: CASSLGTVSGNTIYF
DNA: TGCGCCAGCAGCTTGGGGACAGTCTCTGGAAACACCATATATTTT
J: TRBJ1-3
D: NA
V: TRBV5-1
size: NA

CDR3: CASTALSGGWGNEQFF
DNA: TGTGCCAGCACCGCACTATCAGGGGGATGGGGCAATGAGCAGTTCTTC
J: TRBJ2-1
D: TRBD1
V: TRBV11-2
size: NA

CDR3: CASSSMTGGEYNEQFF
DNA: TGTGCCAGCAGCTCGATGACAGGGGGAGAGTACAATGAGCAGTTCTTC
J: TRBJ2-1
D: TRBD1
V: TRBV11-2
size: NA

CDR3: CASSTQGAADTQYF
DNA: TGTGCCAGTAGTACACAGGGGGCCGCAGATACGCAGTATTTT
J: TRBJ2-3
D: TRBD1
V: TRBV19
size: few

CDR3: CASSPSRGLAAIYEQYF
DNA: TGTGCCAGCAGCCCCTCTAGAGGACTAGCGGCGATCTACGAGCAGTACTTC
J: TRBJ2-7
D: TRBD2
V: TRBV7-2
size: NA

CDR3: CASSQVAGHNEQFF
DNA: TGTGCTAGCAGCCAAGTAGCGGGCCACAATGAGCAGTTCTTC
J: TRBJ2-1
D: TRBD2
V: TRBV7-7
size: NA

CDR3: CASSQDLASGPSSYNEQFF
DNA: TGCGCCAGCAGCCAAGATTTGGCTAGCGGCCCGAGCTCCTACAATGAGCAGTTCTTC
J: TRBJ2-1
D: TRBD2
V: TRBV4-1
size: NA

CDR3: CSVEEGGLEQFF
DNA: TGCAGCGTTGAAGAGGGGGGGTTGGAGCAGTTCTTC
J: TRBJ2-1
D: TRBD2
V: TRBV29-1
size: NA

CDR3: CASSPPRGGEYGYTF
DNA: TGTGCCAGCTCACCGCCGAGGGGAGGGGAGTATGGCTACACCTTC
J: TRBJ1-2
D: NA
V: TRBV18
size: NA

CDR3: CASSLVAVYSYEQYF
DNA: TGTGCCAGCAGCTTAGTAGCCGTATACTCCTACGAGCAGTACTTC
J: TRBJ2-7
D: NA
V: TRBV7-2
size: NA

CDR3: CASRSWGGLGYEQYF
DNA: TGTGCCAGCAGGAGCTGGGGGGGTCTGGGCTACGAGCAGTACTTC
J: TRBJ2-7
D: TRBD2
V: TRBV6-1
size: NA

CDR3: CASSERVQVNQPQHF
DNA: TGTGCCAGCAGTGAACGGGTACAGGTCAATCAGCCCCAGCATTTT
J: TRBJ1-5
D: NA
V: TRBV6-1
size: NA

CDR3: CASSHKGGSTDTQYF
DNA: TGTGCCAGCAGCCACAAGGGGGGAAGCACAGATACGCAGTATTTT
J: TRBJ2-3
D: NA
V: TRBV5-6
size: NA

CDR3: CASSLGQGLNTQYF
DNA: TGTGCCAGCAGCTTAGGGCAGGGACTAAATACGCAGTATTTT
J: TRBJ2-3
D: TRBD2
V: TRBV7-2
size: NA

CDR3: CASSPGGAAYNSPLHF
DNA: TGTGCCAGCTCACCGGGGGGGGCTGCCTATAATTCACCCCTCCACTTT
J: TRBJ1-6
D: NA
V: TRBV18
size: NA

CDR3: CAWNWLGSPLHF
DNA: TGTGCCTGGAACTGGCTGGGATCACCCCTCCACTTT
J: TRBJ1-6
D: NA
V: TRBV30
size: NA